What follows is one T cell receptor (beta chain) and its context. Looked up from germline, CDR1 is MNHEY and CDR2 is SVGAGI. The CDR3 extends over 15 amino acids. V lost 4 bases and J lost 4, with 13 bases in between. The sample belongs to a study of blood T cell repertoires in COVID-19. Study-level background: Sources were T cells, B-cell-depleted T cells, or PBMCs; the material itself was cDNA or gDNA.

Assay used: immunoSEQ multiplex PCR; TCRdb lists only in-frame clones, some missing. Here the sample spans roughly 180,000 clones, 84% being singletons. The V call is TRBV6-5, the J call TRBJ1-4; tentatively, D is TRBD1 (6 bases). The clonotype was recovered from a man in his forties who had recovered from COVID-19. The specimen sequenced was peripheral blood. The CDR3 sequence is CASSFPTGLNEKLFF. The DNA of the CDR3 is TGTGCCAGCAGTTTCCCGACAGGCCTTAATGAAAAACTGTTTTTT.